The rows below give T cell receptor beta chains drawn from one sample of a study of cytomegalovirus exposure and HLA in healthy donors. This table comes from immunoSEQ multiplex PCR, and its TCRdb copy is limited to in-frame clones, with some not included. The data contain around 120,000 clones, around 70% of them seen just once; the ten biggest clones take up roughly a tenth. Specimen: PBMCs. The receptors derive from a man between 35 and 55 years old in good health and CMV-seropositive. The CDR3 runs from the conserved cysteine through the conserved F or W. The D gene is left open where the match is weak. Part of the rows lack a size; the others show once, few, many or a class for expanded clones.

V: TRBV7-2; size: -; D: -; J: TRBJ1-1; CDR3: CASSLVGQGGTEAFF; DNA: TGTGCCAGCAGCTTAGTAGGTCAGGGAGGCACTGAAGCTTTCTTT
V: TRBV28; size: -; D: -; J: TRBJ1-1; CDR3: CASSLSGVNTEAFF; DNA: TGTGCCAGCAGTTTATCAGGGGTGAACACTGAAGCTTTCTTT
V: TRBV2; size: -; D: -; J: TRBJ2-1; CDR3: CASSPGTYNEQFF; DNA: TGTGCCAGCAGTCCGGGTACCTACAATGAGCAGTTCTTC
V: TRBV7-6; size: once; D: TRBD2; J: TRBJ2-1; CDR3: CASSLETSGSSGNEQFF; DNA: TGTGCCAGCAGCCTGGAGACTAGCGGGAGTAGTGGTAATGAGCAGTTCTTC
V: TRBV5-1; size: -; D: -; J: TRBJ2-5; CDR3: CASRNHIQGFETQYF; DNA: TGCGCCAGCAGAAACCACATACAGGGTTTCGAGACCCAGTACTTC
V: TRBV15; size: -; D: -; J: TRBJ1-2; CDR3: CATSLRGNHGYTF; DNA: TGTGCCACCAGCCTCCGAGGGAACCATGGCTACACCTTC
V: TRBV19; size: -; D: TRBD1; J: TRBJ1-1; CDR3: CASIPGQGRVNTEAFF; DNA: TGTGCCAGTATCCCGGGACAGGGGAGGGTGAACACTGAAGCTTTCTTT
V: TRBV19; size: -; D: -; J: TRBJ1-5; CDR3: CASKNDGTTPNQPQHF; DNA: TGTGCCAGCAAAAACGACGGGACAACTCCTAATCAGCCCCAGCATTTT
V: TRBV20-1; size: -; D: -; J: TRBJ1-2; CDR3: CSAWAIYGYTF; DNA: TGCAGTGCGTGGGCCATCTATGGCTACACCTTC
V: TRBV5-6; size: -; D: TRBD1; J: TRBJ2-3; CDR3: CASSADRGQQDTQYF; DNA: TGTGCCAGCAGCGCCGACAGGGGGCAACAAGATACGCAGTATTTT
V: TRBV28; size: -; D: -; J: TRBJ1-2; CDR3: CASSFFYGYTF; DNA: TGTGCCAGCAGTTTCTTCTATGGCTACACCTTC
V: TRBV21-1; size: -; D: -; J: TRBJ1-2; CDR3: CASRQKTGGNGYTF; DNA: TGTGCCAGCAGACAGAAAACCGGCGGGAATGGCTACACCTTC
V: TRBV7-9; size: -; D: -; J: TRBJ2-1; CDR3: CASSPVNEQFF; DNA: TGTGCCAGCTCCCCCGTCAATGAGCAGTTCTTC
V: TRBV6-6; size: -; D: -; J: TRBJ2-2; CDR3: CAAQRTGELFF; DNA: TGTGCCGCCCAACGGACCGGGGAGCTGTTTTTT
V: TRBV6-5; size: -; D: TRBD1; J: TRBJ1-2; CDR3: CASSRDSLYGYTF; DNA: TGTGCCAGCAGCCGGGACAGTCTCTATGGCTACACCTTC
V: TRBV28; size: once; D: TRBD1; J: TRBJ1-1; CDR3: CASSPRRSRGRAEAFF; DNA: TGTGCCAGCAGTCCCCGGAGGAGCAGGGGGCGGGCTGAAGCTTTCTTT
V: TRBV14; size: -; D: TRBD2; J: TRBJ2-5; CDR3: CASSQEPLAGGPFYQGETQYF; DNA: TGTGCCAGCAGCCAAGAACCCCTAGCGGGAGGCCCATTCTACCAGGGAGAGACCCAGTACTTC
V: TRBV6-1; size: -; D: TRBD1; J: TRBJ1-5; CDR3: CASSEDTGVRQPQHF; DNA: TGTGCCAGCAGTGAAGACACAGGGGTCCGCCAGCCCCAGCATTTT
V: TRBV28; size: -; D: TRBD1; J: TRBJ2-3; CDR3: CASSSDRGSDTQYF; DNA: TGTGCCAGCAGTTCGGACAGGGGTTCAGATACGCAGTATTTT
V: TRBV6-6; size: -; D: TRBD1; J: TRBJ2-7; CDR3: CASSAQGQAFVEQYF; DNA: TGTGCCAGCAGTGCCCAAGGACAGGCCTTTGTCGAGCAGTACTTC
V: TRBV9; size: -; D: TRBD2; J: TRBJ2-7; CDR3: CASSHGRSGSREQYF; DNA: TGTGCCAGCAGCCACGGGCGTAGCGGGAGTAGGGAGCAGTACTTC
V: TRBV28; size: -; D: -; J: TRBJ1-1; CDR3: CASSLQQGGNTEAFF; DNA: TGTGCCAGCAGCCTTCAGCAGGGAGGGAACACTGAAGCTTTCTTT
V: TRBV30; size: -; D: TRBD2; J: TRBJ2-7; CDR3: CAWIKAGGPYEQYF; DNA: TGTGCCTGGATTAAAGCGGGAGGCCCCTACGAGCAGTACTTC
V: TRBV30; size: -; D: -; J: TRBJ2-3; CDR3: CAWSQQGTDTQYF; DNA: TGTGCCTGGAGCCAACAAGGCACAGATACGCAGTATTTT
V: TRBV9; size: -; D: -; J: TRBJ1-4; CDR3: CASSIGVGGFNEKLFF; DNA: TGTGCCAGCAGCATAGGGGTCGGGGGATTTAATGAAAAACTGTTTTTT
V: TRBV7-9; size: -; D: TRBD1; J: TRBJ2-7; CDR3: CASSLGQGAGYEQYF; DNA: TGTGCCAGCAGCTTAGGACAGGGGGCAGGGTACGAGCAGTACTTC
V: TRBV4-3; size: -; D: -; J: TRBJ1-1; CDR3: CASSQELIAGRTLLNTEAFF; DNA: TGCGCCAGCAGCCAAGAACTGATCGCGGGACGGACACTTTTGAACACTGAAGCTTTCTTT
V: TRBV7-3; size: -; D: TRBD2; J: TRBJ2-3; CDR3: CASSLLAGDTQYF; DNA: TGTGCCAGCAGCTTACTAGCGGGAGATACGCAGTATTTT
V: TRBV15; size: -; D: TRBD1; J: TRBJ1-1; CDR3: CATSRTGVDGFFF; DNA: TGTGCCACCAGCCGGACAGGCGTGGATGGGTTTTTCTTT
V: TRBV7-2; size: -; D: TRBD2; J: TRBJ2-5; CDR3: CASRSGGPLETQYF; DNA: TGTGCCAGCAGATCGGGAGGGCCTTTAGAGACCCAGTACTTC
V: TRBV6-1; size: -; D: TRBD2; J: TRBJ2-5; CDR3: CASSELREGRETQYF; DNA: TGTGCCAGCAGTGAATTACGGGAGGGCCGAGAGACCCAGTACTTC
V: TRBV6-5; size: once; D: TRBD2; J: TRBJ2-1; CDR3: CASSYSRTSGYNEQFF; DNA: TGTGCCAGCAGTTACTCCCGGACTAGCGGGTACAATGAGCAGTTCTTC
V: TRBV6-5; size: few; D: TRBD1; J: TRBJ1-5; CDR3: CASSRTGVLNQPQHF; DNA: TGTGCCAGCAGTAGGACAGGGGTTTTAAATCAGCCCCAGCATTTT
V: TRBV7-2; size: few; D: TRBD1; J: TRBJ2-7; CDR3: CASSYGGTGVSEQYF; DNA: TGTGCCAGCAGCTATGGCGGGACAGGGGTTTCCGAGCAGTACTTC
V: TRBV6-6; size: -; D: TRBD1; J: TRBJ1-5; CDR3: CASAGTGGSQPQHF; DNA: TGTGCCAGCGCCGGGACAGGGGGCAGTCAGCCCCAGCATTTT
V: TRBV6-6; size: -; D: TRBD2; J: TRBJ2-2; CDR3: CARGLAYTGELFF; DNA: TGTGCCAGAGGACTAGCGTACACCGGGGAGCTGTTTTTT
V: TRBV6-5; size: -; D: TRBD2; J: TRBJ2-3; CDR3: CASSLLAGASDTQYF; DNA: TGTGCCAGCAGTTTACTAGCGGGAGCTTCAGATACGCAGTATTTT
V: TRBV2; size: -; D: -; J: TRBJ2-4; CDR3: CASSAHRVGKNIQYF; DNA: TGTGCCAGCAGTGCCCACAGGGTTGGCAAAAACATTCAGTACTTC
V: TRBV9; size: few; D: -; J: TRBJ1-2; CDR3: CASSVEQGNYGYTF; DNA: TGTGCCAGCAGCGTAGAACAGGGAAATTATGGCTACACCTTC
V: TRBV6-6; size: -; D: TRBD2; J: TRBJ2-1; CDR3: CASSALAGADEQFF; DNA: TGTGCCAGCAGTGCCCTAGCGGGAGCAGATGAGCAGTTCTTC
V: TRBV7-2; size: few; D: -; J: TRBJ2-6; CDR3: CASSLQGSGSSGANVLTF; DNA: TGTGCCAGCAGCTTACAAGGTAGCGGATCCTCTGGGGCCAACGTCCTGACTTTC
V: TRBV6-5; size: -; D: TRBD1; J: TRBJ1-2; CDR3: CASRPQGAQNYGYTF; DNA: TGTGCCAGCAGACCACAGGGGGCGCAGAACTATGGCTACACCTTC
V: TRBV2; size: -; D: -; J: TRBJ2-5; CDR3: CASNLQVLETQYF; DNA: TGTGCCAGCAACTTACAGGTCCTGGAGACCCAGTACTTC
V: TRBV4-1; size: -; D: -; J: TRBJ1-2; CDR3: CASSVGANYGYTF; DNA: TGCGCCAGCAGCGTAGGGGCGAACTATGGCTACACCTTC
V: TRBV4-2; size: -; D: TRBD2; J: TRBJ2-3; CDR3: CASSSGLAGGLSTDTQYF; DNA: TGTGCCAGCAGCTCAGGACTAGCGGGAGGCCTTAGCACAGATACGCAGTATTTT
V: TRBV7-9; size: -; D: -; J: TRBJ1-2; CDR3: CASSGSARAAGGYTF; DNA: TGTGCCAGCAGCGGGAGCGCCCGGGCGGCGGGGGGCTACACCTTC
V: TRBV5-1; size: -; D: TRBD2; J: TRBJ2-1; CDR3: CASSSGLAGLRDYEQFF; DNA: TGCGCCAGCAGCTCGGGACTAGCGGGATTAAGGGACTATGAGCAGTTCTTC
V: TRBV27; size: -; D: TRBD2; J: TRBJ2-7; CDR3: CASSLSLAGSYEQYF; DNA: TGTGCCAGCAGTTTATCCCTAGCGGGGTCCTACGAGCAGTACTTC
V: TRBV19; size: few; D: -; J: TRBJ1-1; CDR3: CASTFSTENTEAFF; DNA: TGTGCCAGTACCTTCTCTACAGAGAACACTGAAGCTTTCTTT
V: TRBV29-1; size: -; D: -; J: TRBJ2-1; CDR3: CSVSRYNNEQFF; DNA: TGCAGCGTTTCCAGGTATAACAATGAGCAGTTCTTC
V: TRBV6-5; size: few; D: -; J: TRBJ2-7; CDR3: CASSYPQAYEQYF; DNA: TGTGCCAGCAGTTATCCACAGGCCTACGAGCAGTACTTC
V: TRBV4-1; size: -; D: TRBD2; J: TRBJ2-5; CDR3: CASSQASTGGETQYF; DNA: TGCGCCAGCAGCCAAGCCTCCACGGGGGGTGAGACCCAGTACTTC
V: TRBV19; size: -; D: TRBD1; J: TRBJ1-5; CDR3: CASSSQGASNQPQHF; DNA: TGTGCCAGTAGTTCACAGGGGGCAAGCAATCAGCCCCAGCATTTT
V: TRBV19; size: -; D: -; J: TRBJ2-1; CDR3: CASSYLLRETEQFF; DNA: TGTGCCAGTAGTTATCTCCTCAGGGAAACTGAGCAGTTCTTC
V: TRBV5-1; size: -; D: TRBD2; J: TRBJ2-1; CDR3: CASSLGTSVYNEQFF; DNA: TGCGCCAGCAGCTTGGGTACTAGCGTTTACAATGAGCAGTTCTTC
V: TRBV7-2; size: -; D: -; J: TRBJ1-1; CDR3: CASSLAGGRSNTEAFF; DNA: TGTGCCAGCAGCTTAGCGGGGGGTAGATCGAACACTGAAGCTTTCTTT
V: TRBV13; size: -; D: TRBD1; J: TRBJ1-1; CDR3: CASSPQGAVDTEAFF; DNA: TGTGCCAGCAGCCCACAGGGGGCGGTGGACACTGAAGCTTTCTTT
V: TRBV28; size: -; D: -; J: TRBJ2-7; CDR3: CASSSLRTAGDSYEQYF; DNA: TGTGCCAGCAGCTCCCTCCGGACGGCAGGGGACTCCTACGAGCAGTACTTC
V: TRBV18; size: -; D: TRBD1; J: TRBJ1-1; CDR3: CASSPYRGEAFF; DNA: TGTGCCAGCTCCCCGTACAGGGGTGAAGCTTTCTTT
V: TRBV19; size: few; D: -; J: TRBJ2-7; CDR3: CASSIGGVGSYEQYF; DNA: TGTGCCAGTAGTATAGGGGGAGTGGGCTCCTACGAGCAGTACTTC